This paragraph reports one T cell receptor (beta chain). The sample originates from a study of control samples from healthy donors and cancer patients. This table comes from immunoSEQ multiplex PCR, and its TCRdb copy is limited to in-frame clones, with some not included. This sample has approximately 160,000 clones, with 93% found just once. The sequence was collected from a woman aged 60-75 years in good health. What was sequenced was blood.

Here the CDR3 DNA reads TGTGCCAGCAGCTTGAGTGGTTCCTACGAGCAGTACTTC. Protein sequence: CASSLSGSYEQYF. The chain joins TRBV11-3 to TRBJ2-7; no clear D gene. The CDR3 loop spans 13 amino acids. CDR1 is SGHNT and CDR2 is YENEEA in the germline V gene. V was clipped by 3 bases and J by 1 base, with 7 bases between them.